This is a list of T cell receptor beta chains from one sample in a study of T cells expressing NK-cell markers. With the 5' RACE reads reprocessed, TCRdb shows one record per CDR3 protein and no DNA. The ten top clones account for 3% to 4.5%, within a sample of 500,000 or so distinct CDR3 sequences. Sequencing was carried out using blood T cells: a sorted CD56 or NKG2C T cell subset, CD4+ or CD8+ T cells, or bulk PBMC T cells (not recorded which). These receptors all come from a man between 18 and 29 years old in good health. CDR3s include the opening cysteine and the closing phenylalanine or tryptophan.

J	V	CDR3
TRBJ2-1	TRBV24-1	CATSDLPGGRLHEQFF
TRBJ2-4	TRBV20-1	CSATPAPGTSGRNIQYF
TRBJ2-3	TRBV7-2	CASSFSSGRVADTQYF
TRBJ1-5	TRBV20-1	CSATDKTQPQHF
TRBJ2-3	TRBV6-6	CASKEPPGLYLSTDTQYF
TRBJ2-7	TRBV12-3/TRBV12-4	CASSFRGHHYEQYF
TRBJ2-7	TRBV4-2	CASSQEPFMGQASYEQYF
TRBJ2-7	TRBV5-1	CASSLGGDFEQYF
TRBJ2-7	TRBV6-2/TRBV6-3	CASRPIIAGARPYEQYF
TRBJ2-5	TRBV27	CASGGAPGGTQYF
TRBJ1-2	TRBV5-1	CASSLAWDSGYTF
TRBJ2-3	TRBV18	CASSPSAGRSTDTQYF
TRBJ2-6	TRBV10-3	CAISWPGETGANVLTF
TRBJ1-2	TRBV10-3	CAISEGGPYTF
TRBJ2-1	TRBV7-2	CASSLEGLPYNEQFF
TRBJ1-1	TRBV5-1	CASSAGQGAHWGTEAFF
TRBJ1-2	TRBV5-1	CASSLNAGDDYGYTF
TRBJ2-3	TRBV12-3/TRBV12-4	CASSFFVTSGKTDTQYF
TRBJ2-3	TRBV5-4	CASSLGMVIASTDTQYF
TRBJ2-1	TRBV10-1	CASSESFMNEQFF
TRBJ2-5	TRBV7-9	CASSLNLRTSGRASGETQYF
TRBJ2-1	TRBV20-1	CSARRLAFGNEQFF
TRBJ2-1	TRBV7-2	CASSPRTSGLSYNEQFF
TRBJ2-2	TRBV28	CAIPRENTGELFF
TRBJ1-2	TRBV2	CASSDYGRGLDYTF
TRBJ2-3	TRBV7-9	CASSLDGGNLADTQYF
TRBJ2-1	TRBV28	CASSSYGVLAGGVYNEQFF
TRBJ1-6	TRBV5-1	CASQETENSPLHF
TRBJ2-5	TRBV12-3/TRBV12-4	CASSLGLRGGPETQYF
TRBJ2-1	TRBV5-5	CASRVGLAGLGSYNEQFF
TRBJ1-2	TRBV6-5	CASTPGGPTYGYTF
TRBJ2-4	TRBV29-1	CSVGDQGGEDIQYF
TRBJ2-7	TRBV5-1	CASRQIQDSTNYEQYF
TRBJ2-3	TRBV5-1	CASSLGQLTRTDTQYF
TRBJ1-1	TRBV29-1	CSPTRGSKTEAFF
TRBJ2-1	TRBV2	CATSPPPGEQFF
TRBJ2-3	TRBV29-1	CSVEPGRAEIDTQYF
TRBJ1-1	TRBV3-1	CASSGRRAAFF
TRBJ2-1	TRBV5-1	CASSLAGGGRPYNEQFF
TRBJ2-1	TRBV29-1	CSVERGIYNEQFF
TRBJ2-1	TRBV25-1	CASTRTGKYNEQFF
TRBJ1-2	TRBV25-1	CASSEYSLNYGYTF
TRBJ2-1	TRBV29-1	CSVLGLAGFNEQFF
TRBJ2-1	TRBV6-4	CASSDWDFCYNEQFF
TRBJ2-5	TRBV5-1	CASSAVGRAVQETQYF
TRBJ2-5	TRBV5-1	CASSGTSGRSTETQYF
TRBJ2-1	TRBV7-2	CASSGQGVGTVGEQFF
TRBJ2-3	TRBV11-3	CASSGGQGYEADTQYF
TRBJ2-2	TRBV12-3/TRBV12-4	CASSFGFPNGELFF
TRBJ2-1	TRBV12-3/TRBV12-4	CASSFKREGGEQFF
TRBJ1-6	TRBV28	CASSLGPNYNSPLHF
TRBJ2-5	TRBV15	CATSGERDSQETQYF
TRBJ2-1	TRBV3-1	CASRESGIDLRNEQFF
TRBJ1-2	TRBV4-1	CASSPSKKGIYGYTF
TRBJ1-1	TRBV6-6	CASIPPDTEAFF